This passage covers 10 T cell receptor beta chains from one sample sequenced in a study of OX40 agonist ivuxolimab in advanced cancers. Libraries were prepared by immunoSEQ multiplex PCR; TCRdb keeps only in-frame clonotypes and omits some of them. This sample has around 90,000 clones, with 90% to 95% found just once. Sequencing was performed on CD4+ or CD8+ T cells sorted from blood, taken in a trial of the OX40 agonist ivuxolimab. The receptors derive from an adult with an advanced solid tumor such as melanoma, head and neck, liver or kidney cancer.

The chain is built from TRBV30 and TRBJ2-3; TRBD2 might be the D (7 bases). This CDR3 region has 15 residues. Germline values: CDR1 GTSNPN, CDR2 SVGIG (reference sequence). V shed 5 bases and J shed 6 bases, with 21 bases lying between them. Here the CDR3 reads CAWSRPGGRRDTQYF. The DNA of the CDR3 is TGTGCCTGGTCCCGACCCGGGGGGCGCCGGGATACGCAGTATTTT.

The chain employs TRBV27 and TRBJ2-1; D ambiguous. The CDR3 length is 12 residues. V lost 3 bases and J lost 9, with 9 bases in between. Germline loops: CDR1 MNHEY, CDR2 SMNVEV (reference sequence). The CDR3 DNA reads as TGTGCCAGCAGTTTCGGAGCGAGTGAGCAGTTCTTC. It translates to CASSFGASEQFF.

This chain links TRBV7-2 with TRBJ2-5, with D perhaps TRBD2 (6 bases). V was clipped by 5 bases and J by 7 bases, with 17 bases between them. Looked up from germline, CDR1 is SGHTA and CDR2 is FQGNSA. The CDR3 runs to 14 residues. DNA for the CDR3: TGTGCCAGCAGCCCGGGAGCCCTCGAGGGGACCCAGTACTTC. Translated, it gives CASSPGALEGTQYF.

This chain uses TRBV5-1 with TRBJ1-2, with TRBD1 as a possible D gene (5 bases). Trimming stripped 4 bases from V and 11 bases from J, with 21 bases between. The CDR3 is 14 amino acids. Germline-derived CDR1 and CDR2 are SGHRS and YFSETQ. In nucleotides, the CDR3 is TGCGCCAGCAGCCCTGGGGACGGCCCAGGTCGATACACCTTC. This gives the protein CASSPGDGPGRYTF.

The V gene is TRBV2, the J gene TRBJ2-4, with D possibly being TRBD1 (5 bases). V was trimmed by 8 bases and J by 0 bases, leaving 11 bases between them. CDR3 length equals 14 residues. CDR1 SNHLY and CDR2 FYNNEI come from the germline V gene. DNA for the CDR3: TGTGCCAGCCGGTTGACAGTAGCCAAAAACATTCAGTACTTC. Its protein product is CASRLTVAKNIQYF.

The V and J genes are TRBV28 and TRBJ2-7, with 9 positions matching TRBD2. The junction had 8 bases not matched to a gene; V was cut back by 5 bases and J by 6 bases. Germline V gene lookup returns CDR1 MDHEN and CDR2 SYDVKM. The CDR3 length is 14 residues. Written as DNA, the CDR3 is TGTGCCAGCAGTCCAGCGGGAGGAGCCAGCGAGCAGTACTTC. As protein: CASSPAGGASEQYF. Supplemented by reference TRBV28 and TRBJ2-7, the full variable domain reads DVKVTQSSRYLVKRTGEKVFLECVQDMDHENMFWYRQDPGLGLRLIYFSYDVKMKEKGDIPEGYSVSREKKERFSLILESASTNQTSMYLCASSPAGGASEQYFGPGTRLTVT.

The chain has TRBV5-1 and TRBJ2-5; D remains unclear. The CDR3 has 13 amino acids. Per germline, CDR1 SGHRS and CDR2 YFSETQ. V was trimmed by 0 bases and J by 2 bases, leaving 5 bases between them. The CDR3 DNA follows: TGCGCCAGCAGCTTGGCGGCACAAGAGACCCAGTACTTC. Translating gives CASSLAAQETQYF.

This clone was seen only once. CDR3 protein: CAWSVGSGRAGDEQFF. As DNA, the CDR3 is TGTGCCTGGAGTGTGGGTAGCGGGAGGGCGGGGGATGAGCAGTTCTTC. This chain uses TRBV30 with TRBJ2-1, with 11 bases lining up with TRBD2. The CDR3 is made up of 16 amino acids. CDR1 is GTSNPN and CDR2 is SVGIG in the germline V gene (reference sequence). V shed 0 bases, J shed 8 bases, and the junction held 9 bases outside the gene matches.

This chain links TRBV5-6 with TRBJ1-4; tentative D call: TRBD1 (5 bases). Trimming cost V 4 bases and J 0 bases, with 13 bases left between them. Germline V CDR1 and CDR2: SGHDT, YYEEEE. The CDR3 loop spans 16 amino acids. The CDR3 DNA reads TGTGCCAGCAGCCTGACAGCGATTCCAACTAATGAAAAACTGTTTTTT. Its translation is CASSLTAIPTNEKLFF.

V and J are TRBV18 and TRBJ2-1; 15 bases align to TRBD2. The CDR3 is 17 amino acids. J gave up 3 bases and V 0 bases, and 0 bases lay outside the gene matches. The germline V gene encodes CDR1 KGHSH and CDR2 LQKENI. The CDR3 sequence: CASSPPGLAGGYNEQFF. The CDR3 nucleotides read TGTGCCAGCTCACCACCGGGACTAGCGGGAGGCTACAATGAGCAGTTCTTC.